The clone carrying this TCR beta chain was observed a few times. J gave up 5 bases and V 6 bases, and 5 bases lay outside the gene matches. This CDR3 is built from 13 residues. Germline loops: CDR1 ENHRY, CDR2 SYGVKD. In the authors' workflow: By means of reference gene primer amplification, nucleated cell counts were estimated. Method: immunoSEQ multiplex PCR; TCRdb's copy keeps in-frame clones and lacks some. The V and J calls and clone size come from that table; D and trimming were worked out from the DNA. The table includes tens of thousands of clones, 75% to 95% detected once. The sample originates from a study of blood T cell repertoires in COVID-19. About the study: Researchers got acute and convalescent COVID-19 samples from the United States, Italy and Spain. From T cells, B-cell-depleted T cells, or PBMCs came the material, which was cDNA or gDNA.

The sequenced sample was peripheral blood. The chain joins TRBV10-3 to TRBJ2-7; 9 bases fit TRBD1. The sequence was collected from a man in his forties or fifties with acute or convalescent COVID-19. Here the CDR3 reads CAIRQGAGNEQYF. The CDR3 DNA reads as TGTGCCATCAGACAGGGGGCAGGGAACGAGCAGTACTTC.